Sequencing of this T cell receptor beta chain was carried out in a study of lymphopenia after photon versus proton radiotherapy. Broader study findings: Survival link was tested only in deceased patients; proton benefit remains a possibility.

The CDR3 extends over 18 amino acids. V was trimmed by 6 bases and J by 0 bases, leaving 24 bases between them. A note on this clone: The antigen is unknown.

Repertoires were generated with immunoSEQ multiplex PCR, while TCRdb's copy carries only in-frame clones and drops some. The data hold 50,000 to 60,000 clones, with 92% observed a single time. Material: peripheral blood, obtained from a patient treated with photon-based radiotherapy. The V and J genes are TRBV23-1 and TRBJ2-7; D might be TRBD1 (6 bases). TRBV23-1 is marked as an open reading frame, function uncertain. The clonotype was recovered from a woman aged 40-49 years with cholangiocarcinoma. Here the CDR3 DNA reads TGCGCCAGCAGCCACCAATACCCAAGCAGGGGAATCTCCTACGAGCAGTACTTC. Its translation: CASSHQYPSRGISYEQYF.